The clone carrying this TCR beta chain was seen once. The sample is drawn from a study of shared clonotypes between healthy human individuals. TCRdb's table, derived via immunoSEQ multiplex PCR, lists solely in-frame clones and lacks some. The sample consists of about 980,000 clones, approximately 76% of them appearing once. Germline lookup yields CDR1 KGHSH and CDR2 LQKENI. Trimming removed 4 bases from V and 1 base from J, with 15 bases in between. The CDR3 consists of 16 residues. This rearrangement joins TRBV18 to TRBJ2-3, with D tentatively TRBD2 (6 bases). The sample consisted of memory CD4+ T cells sorted from blood. Subset specified: CD45RA-negative fraction. This clonotype originated in a man aged 18 to 29 in good health. The CDR3 bases are TGTGCCAGCTCACGGCAGAGCGGGTCAGGCACAGATACGCAGTATTTT. It yields the protein CASSRQSGSGTDTQYF.